The 26 T cell receptor beta chains listed next were all sequenced from one sample in a study of CXCR3-negative and CXCR3-positive naive CD8 T cells. The TRB cDNA libraries were prepared by 5' RACE with UMI labels. TCRdb reanalyzed the 5' RACE reads and collapses them to one entry per CDR3 protein, without DNA. The sample yields 45,000 to 65,000 distinct CDR3 sequences, of which the top ten take up approximately 1.5%. Sequenced sample: naive CXCR3- CD8+ T cells from blood. The subset here: CD45RO-CCR7+CD27+CD95- naive CD8+ T cells lacking CXCR3 (TNR3-). Receptor source: a human donor in good health. Some clones in this sample may be carry-over from other donors' samples.

The chain is built from TRBV14 and TRBJ2-7; TCRdb's assignment of TRBD2 cannot be checked, as there is no DNA. Germline V CDR1 and CDR2: SGHDN, FVKESK. The CDR3 is 14 residues long. CDR3 amino acids: CASSPRDRGTAQYF.

The V gene is TRBV20-1, the J gene TRBJ2-7. CDR3 length equals 11 residues. CDR1 is DFQATT, CDR2 SNEGSKA, per germline (reference sequence). The CDR3 region is CSARVGYEQYF.

The chain is built from TRBV11-1 and TRBJ2-1; no DNA is available, so the TRBD1 call from TCRdb remains unchecked. The CDR3 runs to 14 residues. From germline, CDR1 is SGHAT and CDR2 FQDESV (reference sequence). The CDR3 sequence is CASSLRGEGSEQFF.

The chain carries TRBV10-3 and TRBJ1-1. CDR3 length equals 14 residues. CDR1 and CDR2 from the germline V gene are ENHRY and SYGVKD. This CDR3 is CAISEDTPNTEAFF.

J is TRBJ2-7 and V is TRBV13; the D call of TRBD1 rests on TCRdb alone, since no DNA is present to check it. The CDR3 sequence is 14 residues long. Germline CDR1 PRHDT, CDR2 FYEKMQ (reference sequence). CDR3 amino acids: CASSLRTGTVEQYF.

The rearrangement links TRBV10-3 to TRBJ2-1; TCRdb's assignment of TRBD1 cannot be checked, as there is no DNA. The CDR3 length is 14 residues. Germline V gene data show CDR1 as ENHRY and CDR2 as SYGVKD. The CDR3 is CAIGPGGSYNEQFF.

The V gene is TRBV28, the J gene TRBJ2-2; TCRdb designates TRBD1, a call that cannot be tested without DNA. The germline CDR1 and CDR2 sequences are MDHEN and SYDVKM. This CDR3 has 15 residues. The chain's CDR3 is CASSYQGGNTGELFF.

The chain couples TRBV9 to TRBJ2-6; the TCRdb D gene call, TRBD1, has no DNA to confirm it. Germline-derived CDR1 and CDR2 are SGDLS and YYNGEE. The CDR3 is 15 amino acids. CDR3 region: CASSDRPAQRDVLTF.

The chain uses TRBV7-9 and TRBJ2-7. This CDR3 has 13 residues. The V gene's germline CDR1 is SEHNR and CDR2 FQNEAQ (reference sequence). CDR3 loop: CASSSPSTYEQYF.

The chain recombines TRBV29-1 with TRBJ1-1; TCRdb's D call of TRBD1 is untestable without DNA. This CDR3 region has 13 residues. The germline gives CDR1 SQVTM, CDR2 ANQGSEA. The CDR3 is CSVKGGQGGMAFF.

The chain uses TRBV4-1 and TRBJ2-5. The CDR3 loop spans 12 amino acids. Germline lookup yields CDR1 MGHRA and CDR2 YSYEKL. CDR3 protein: CASSQAGETQYF.

This chain joins TRBV12-3 or TRBV12-4 and TRBJ2-3. The CDR3 covers 12 residues. The CDR3 sequence: CASSLGLDTQYF.

The gene calls are TRBV7-8 and TRBJ2-7; TCRdb indicates TRBD2, and absent DNA this call remains unverified. The CDR3 is 15 residues long. Germline loops: CDR1 SGHVS, CDR2 FQNEAQ. The CDR3 region is CASSLAGTRPYEQYF.

The CDR3 protein is CASSYSGGGETQYF. The rearrangement uses TRBV6-5 and TRBJ2-5; the D call of TRBD2 rests on TCRdb alone, since no DNA is present to check it. CDR1 is MNHEY and CDR2 is SVGAGI in the germline V gene. The length of the CDR3 is 14 residues.

The chain links TRBV19 to TRBJ2-7; TCRdb's D gene call, TRBD1, goes unchecked for lack of DNA. Germline-derived CDR1 and CDR2 are LNHDA and SQIVND (reference sequence). The CDR3 length is 14 residues. Here the CDR3 reads CASSGGQGPYEQYF.

This sequence joins TRBV20-1 and TRBJ2-3; TCRdb lists TRBD2, though no DNA is available to test this call. The germline gives CDR1 DFQATT, CDR2 SNEGSKA (reference sequence). The CDR3 is made up of 12 amino acids. The CDR3 protein is CSASGLTDTQYF.

The chain joins TRBV28 to TRBJ2-7; lacking DNA, the TRBD1 call made by TCRdb goes unchecked. CDR3 size: 17 residues. Germline assignment: CDR1 MDHEN and CDR2 SYDVKM. CDR3 region: CASSLIGTGSTPYEQYF. Full variable domain (outside the CDR3, taken from reference TRBV28 and TRBJ2-7): DVKVTQSSRYLVKRTGEKVFLECVQDMDHENMFWYRQDPGLGLRLIYFSYDVKMKEKGDIPEGYSVSREKKERFSLILESASTNQTSMYLCASSLIGTGSTPYEQYFGPGTRLTVT.

The CDR3 protein is CASSSGYMNTEAFF. The chain recombines TRBV28 with TRBJ1-1. Germline-derived CDR1 and CDR2 are MDHEN and SYDVKM. This CDR3 has 14 amino acids. The variable domain in full, with the rest retrieved from reference TRBV28 and TRBJ1-1, is DVKVTQSSRYLVKRTGEKVFLECVQDMDHENMFWYRQDPGLGLRLIYFSYDVKMKEKGDIPEGYSVSREKKERFSLILESASTNQTSMYLCASSSGYMNTEAFFGQGTRLTVV.

The V and J genes are TRBV7-6 and TRBJ2-5; TCRdb's assignment of TRBD2 cannot be checked, as there is no DNA. Germline loops: CDR1 SGHVS, CDR2 FNYEAQ. This CDR3 is built from 16 residues. The chain's CDR3 is CASSLGVASGEETQYF.

The chain combines TRBV12-3 or TRBV12-4 with TRBJ2-1; TCRdb selects TRBD1, and the lack of DNA leaves this call unchecked. This CDR3 is 14 amino acids long. The CDR3 here is CASSFSGGYDEQFF.

V usage is TRBV7-2 and J usage is TRBJ2-5; TCRdb's assignment of TRBD2 cannot be checked, as there is no DNA. The CDR3 extends over 15 amino acids. Germline values: CDR1 SGHTA, CDR2 FQGNSA. The CDR3 protein is CASSYQAGYGETQYF. Full variable domain (remainder filled in from reference TRBV7-2 and TRBJ2-5): GAGVSQSPSNKVTEKGKDVELRCDPISGHTALYWYRQSLGQGLEFLIYFQGNSAPDKSGLPSDRFSAERTGGSVSTLTIQRTQQEDSAVYLCASSYQAGYGETQYFGPGTRLLVL.

The chain recombines TRBV5-1 with TRBJ2-3. This CDR3 has 15 residues. The germline V gene encodes CDR1 SGHRS and CDR2 YFSETQ. This CDR3 reads CASSFTYNDGDTQYF. The entire variable domain, with the rest obtained from reference TRBV5-1 and TRBJ2-3, is as follows: KAGVTQTPRYLIKTRGQQVTLSCSPISGHRSVSWYQQTPGQGLQFLFEYFSETQRNKGNFPGRFSGRQFSNSRSEMNVSTLELGDSALYLCASSFTYNDGDTQYFGPGTRLTVL.

This chain's CDR3 is CASSLTPRGQNTEAFF. The chain has TRBV7-3 and TRBJ1-1. From germline, CDR1 is SGHTA and CDR2 FQGTGA. The CDR3 extends over 16 amino acids.

Considering frequency, this clonotype is medium-sized. V gene TRBV29-1 combines with J gene TRBJ2-7; the TCRdb D gene call, TRBD2, has no DNA to confirm it. The CDR3 consists of 12 residues. The germline V gene has CDR1 SQVTM and CDR2 ANQGSEA. The CDR3 loop reads CSVAGAPYEQYF.

V is TRBV28 and J is TRBJ2-7. Germline assignment: CDR1 MDHEN and CDR2 SYDVKM. CDR3 length equals 11 residues. CDR3 sequence: CASSRLDEQYF. Full variable domain (missing parts from reference TRBV28 and TRBJ2-7): DVKVTQSSRYLVKRTGEKVFLECVQDMDHENMFWYRQDPGLGLRLIYFSYDVKMKEKGDIPEGYSVSREKKERFSLILESASTNQTSMYLCASSRLDEQYFGPGTRLTVT.

V gene TRBV28 combines with J gene TRBJ2-3; TCRdb reports TRBD2, a call that lacks DNA to check it against. CDR1 and CDR2 from the germline V gene are MDHEN and SYDVKM. The CDR3 extends over 15 amino acids. The CDR3 reads CASNPTRLAPDTQYF. The entire variable domain, with the rest obtained from reference TRBV28 and TRBJ2-3, is as follows: DVKVTQSSRYLVKRTGEKVFLECVQDMDHENMFWYRQDPGLGLRLIYFSYDVKMKEKGDIPEGYSVSREKKERFSLILESASTNQTSMYLCASNPTRLAPDTQYFGPGTRLTVL.